This record concerns one TCR beta chain sequence. V dropped 3 bases and J dropped 3 bases, with 11 bases sitting between them. Germline assignment: CDR1 MDHEN and CDR2 SYDVKM. The CDR3 extends over 14 amino acids. These data belong to a study of OX40 agonist ivuxolimab in advanced cancers. Across the whole study: Each dose-escalation patient presented with hepatocellular carcinoma, melanoma, renal cell or head and neck cancer.

Generated by immunoSEQ multiplex PCR, the TCRdb table keeps only in-frame clones and is missing some. This table holds over 35,000 clones, roughly 81% found once. Sequences were derived from CD4+ or CD8+ T cells sorted from blood, sampled in a trial of the OX40 agonist ivuxolimab. The rearrangement links TRBV28 to TRBJ2-5; the D call may be TRBD1 or TRBD2 (5 bases each). This clonotype was obtained from an adult with an advanced solid tumor such as melanoma, head and neck, liver or kidney cancer. CDR3 bases: TGTGCCAGCAGTTTTTTGGGGGTTGAAGAGACCCAGTACTTC. Its protein product is CASSFLGVEETQYF.